The present T cell receptor beta chain was sequenced within a study of blood T cell repertoires in COVID-19. Study-level information: The analysed material was cDNA or gDNA that came from T cells, B-cell-depleted T cells, or PBMCs.

V lost 10 bases, J lost 0 bases, and 9 bases stayed unmatched. The germline V gene encodes CDR1 KGHSH and CDR2 LQKENI. CDR3 size: 15 residues. Clones were sequenced by immunoSEQ multiplex PCR, and TCRdb holds only the in-frame ones, with some missing. This sample has 220,000 or so clones, with 80% to 85% found just once. The sequenced material came from peripheral blood. The chain combines TRBV18 with TRBJ2-1; 7 nucleotides align to TRBD2. This sequence was found in a woman aged 25 to 45 who had recovered from COVID-19. In nucleotides, the CDR3 is TGTGCCACCATCTTACTAGCGAGCTCCTACAATGAGCAGTTCTTC. This gives the protein CATILLASSYNEQFF.